One sample yielded the 27 T cell receptor beta chains listed below, sequenced in a study of blood T cell repertoires in COVID-19. TCRdb keeps only in-frame clones here, not all; method: immunoSEQ multiplex PCR. Here the sample spans about 670,000 clones, around 89% being singletons. Sequencing used peripheral blood. All receptors derive from a woman younger than 30 with acute or convalescent COVID-19.

This clone was observed a handful of times. The J gene is TRBJ2-7, the V gene TRBV27; 7 nucleotides line up with TRBD2. Trimming took 6 bases from V and 0 from J; bases not matched to a gene: 2. The CDR3 contains 13 residues. The germline gives CDR1 MNHEY, CDR2 SMNVEV (reference sequence). The CDR3 spells CASSSGGSYEQYF. The CDR3 bases are TGTGCCAGCAGCTCGGGGGGCTCCTACGAGCAGTACTTC.

The rearrangement links TRBV7-2 to TRBJ1-2, with D maybe TRBD1 (5 bases). V was pared by 5 bases and J by 3 bases, with 16 bases between. CDR1 is SGHTA and CDR2 is FQGNSA in the germline V gene. This CDR3 is built from 15 residues. The CDR3 region has the DNA TGTGCCAGCAGCCTTCCTGGGGCAGGGTACTATGGCTACACCTTC. This gives the protein CASSLPGAGYYGYTF.

The chain carries TRBV6-2 or TRBV6-3 and TRBJ1-2, with D possibly TRBD1 on 6 matching bases. CDR1 is MNHEY, CDR2 SVGEGT, per germline. Trimming cost V 6 bases and J 0 bases, with 14 bases left between them. The CDR3 extends over 15 amino acids. This chain's CDR3 is CASSTVRTANYGYTF. In DNA, the CDR3 is TGTGCCAGCAGCACCGTCCGGACAGCTAACTATGGCTACACCTTC.

This chain connects TRBV7-9 to TRBJ1-1, with D hard to call. Germline loops: CDR1 SEHNR, CDR2 FQNEAQ (reference sequence). V shed 7 bases and J shed 2 bases, with 5 bases lying between them. CDR3 length: 11 amino acids. The CDR3 bases are TGTGCCAGCATCCCTAACACTGAAGCTTTCTTT. Translated: CASIPNTEAFF. Full variable domain (outside the CDR3, taken from reference TRBV7-9 and TRBJ1-1): DTGVSQNPRHKITKRGQNVTFRCDPISEHNRLYWYRQTLGQGPEFLTYFQNEAQLEKSRLLSDRFSAERPKGSFSTLEIQRTEQGDSAMYLCASIPNTEAFFGQGTRLTVV.

This chain joins TRBV4-3 and TRBJ2-3, with D perhaps matching TRBD2 (7 bases). Trimming stripped 1 base from V and 4 bases from J, with 18 bases between. Germline V lookup: CDR1 LGHNA, CDR2 YSLEER. CDR3 length: 17 residues. The CDR3 region is CASSQGRGGGAADTQYF. For the CDR3, the DNA is TGCGCCAGCAGCCAAGGTCGCGGTGGGGGGGCGGCAGATACGCAGTATTTT.

This chain joins TRBV5-6 and TRBJ2-7; 8 bases match TRBD1. The CDR3 extends over 13 amino acids. The germline CDR1 and CDR2 sequences are SGHDT and YYEEEE. Trimming took 4 bases from V and 3 from J; bases not matched to a gene: 3. The DNA of the CDR3 is TGTGCCAGCAGCGTAGGGACAGGCTACGAGCAGTACTTC. This encodes CASSVGTGYEQYF.

The V gene is TRBV11-2, the J gene TRBJ1-1, with D perhaps matching TRBD1 (5 bases). V lost 1 base and J lost 11, with 14 bases in between. Germline CDR1 and CDR2: SGHAT and FQNNGV. This CDR3 region has 13 residues. Here the CDR3 reads CASSLGRGGDAFF. The CDR3 nucleotides are TGTGCCAGCAGCTTAGGAAGGGGTGGCGACGCTTTCTTT.

This sequence joins TRBV4-3 and TRBJ1-6; 8 positions agree with TRBD1. This CDR3 region has 14 residues. CDR1 and CDR2 (germline): LGHNA, YSLEER. Unmatched junction bases numbered 5, after V lost 6 bases and J lost 7 bases. The CDR3 DNA reads TGCGCCAGCAGTACCGGGGACAGGAATTCACCCCTCCACTTT. Translation gives CASSTGDRNSPLHF.

In this sample, this clone turned up a few times. The CDR3 nucleotides read TGTGCCACCAGTGACGGTACAGGGGGCTCTGGGGTTTCGAGCACTGAAGCTTTCTTT. It encodes CATSDGTGGSGVSSTEAFF. V is TRBV24-1 and J is TRBJ1-1, with 9 positions matching TRBD1. The CDR3 has 19 amino acids. Germline CDR1 reads KGHDR; CDR2 reads SFDVKD. V shed 4 bases and J 4 bases; nucleotides not matched to a gene: 18.

In its sample, this clone was seen once. The same CDR3 also results from other DNA sequences found in this sample. The chain employs TRBV12-3 or TRBV12-4 and TRBJ2-7; possibly TRBD1 for D (7 bases). The CDR3 consists of 12 residues. The V end was cut by 9 bases, the J end by 3 bases, with 12 bases between. CDR3 nucleotide sequence: TGTGCCAGTTCGCGGGACAGCTACGAGCAGTACTTC. As protein: CASSRDSYEQYF.

The chain is built from TRBV7-2 and TRBJ2-1, with 9 positions matching TRBD1. Looked up from germline, CDR1 is SGHTA and CDR2 is FQGNSA. Trimming took 5 bases from V and 8 from J; bases not matched to a gene: 10. The CDR3 is 15 residues long. The CDR3 region is CASSETRDRVHEQFF. The CDR3 nucleotides read TGTGCCAGCAGCGAGACCCGGGACAGGGTACATGAGCAGTTCTTC.

This clone was observed a handful of times. As DNA, the CDR3 is TGTGCCAGCAGCCACCCGGGGGATGCCTACGAGCAGTACTTC. Its protein is CASSHPGDAYEQYF. The chain uses TRBV14 and TRBJ2-7; a weak D match, TRBD2 (6 bases). V dropped 3 bases and J dropped 2 bases, with 11 bases sitting between them. This CDR3 spans 14 amino acids. Germline values: CDR1 SGHDN, CDR2 FVKESK.

The chain is built from TRBV9 and TRBJ2-3, with 7 bases that match TRBD2. Germline-derived CDR1 and CDR2 are SGDLS and YYNGEE. The CDR3 sequence is 20 residues long. V trimming: 0 bases; J trimming: 2 bases; junction bases outside the gene matches: 18. CDR3 sequence (DNA): TGTGCCAGCAGCGTAGACTCGGTCGGATCCAGCGGGGTTACCACAGATACGCAGTATTTT. Translating it yields CASSVDSVGSSGVTTDTQYF.

V usage is TRBV11-3 and J usage is TRBJ1-1; D remains unclear. CDR1 and CDR2 (germline): SGHNT, YENEEA. V lost 0 bases and J 3 bases, leaving 8 bases between the germline ends. CDR3 size: 14 residues. CDR3 loop: CASSLDSTYTEAFF. The CDR3 bases are TGTGCCAGCAGCTTAGATTCAACTTACACTGAAGCTTTCTTT.

This chain uses TRBV10-3 with TRBJ2-7; 7 nucleotides agree with TRBD1. Germline V lookup: CDR1 ENHRY, CDR2 SYGVKD. This CDR3 region has 13 residues. Trimming took 8 bases from V and 6 from J; bases not matched to a gene: 10. CDR3 nucleotide sequence: TGTGCCATCGGATCTTCGACAGGGCGCGAGCAGTACTTC. The encoded protein is CAIGSSTGREQYF.

The chain is built from TRBV14 and TRBJ1-2; D is uncertain. The CDR3 has 15 amino acids. V shed 0 bases and J shed 4 bases, with 12 bases lying between them. Germline values: CDR1 SGHDN, CDR2 FVKESK. CDR3: CASSQDPATIYGYTF. In DNA, the CDR3 is TGTGCCAGCAGCCAAGATCCTGCTACCATCTATGGCTACACCTTC.

The V call is TRBV12-3 or TRBV12-4, the J call TRBJ1-1, with D perhaps TRBD1 (5 bases). The CDR3 consists of 13 residues. V lost 7 bases and J 3 bases, leaving 12 bases between the germline ends. The CDR3 region is CASIRVGYTEAFF. The CDR3 DNA reads TGTGCCAGCATCAGGGTCGGGTACACTGAAGCTTTCTTT.

The chain employs TRBV5-1 and TRBJ2-1, with D unresolved. The V end lost 0 bases, the J end lost 4 bases, and 8 bases lay between the germline ends. CDR1 SGHRS and CDR2 YFSETQ come from the germline V gene. The CDR3 is 14 residues long. The DNA for the CDR3 is TGCGCCAGCAGCTTGGCCCTAGGTTACAATGAGCAGTTCTTC. Its protein product is CASSLALGYNEQFF.

This clone appeared once. This chain connects TRBV6-2 or TRBV6-3 to TRBJ2-3, with 10 bases aligning to TRBD1. After removal of 7 bases from V and 4 bases from J, the junction contained 8 bases not matched to a gene. Germline lookup yields CDR1 MNHEY and CDR2 SVGEGT. CDR3 size: 15 residues. The CDR3 protein is CASNPGQGSADTQYF. DNA of the CDR3: TGTGCCAGCAACCCGGGACAGGGGAGCGCAGATACGCAGTATTTT.

The V gene is TRBV28, the J gene TRBJ2-2, with 8 bases aligning to TRBD2. Germline V gives CDR1 MDHEN, CDR2 SYDVKM. The CDR3 has 15 residues. Germline trimming cut 7 bases from V and 3 bases from J; bases unmatched to any gene: 7. The CDR3 here is CASKAGGQDTGELFF. In DNA, the CDR3 is TGTGCCAGCAAGGCGGGGGGTCAAGACACCGGGGAGCTGTTTTTT.

The sample holds one count of this clone. The same CDR3 can be traced to other DNA sequences in this sample. This chain uses TRBV3-1 (or the pseudogene TRBV3-2) with TRBJ2-5; 14 bases agree with TRBD2. Germline CDR1 and CDR2: LGHDT and YNNKEL (reference sequence). This CDR3 is 16 amino acids long. V gave up 3 bases and J gave up 3 bases; unmatched junction bases: 3. The chain's CDR3 is CASSHGLAGGEETQYF. The CDR3 DNA is TGTGCCAGCAGCCACGGACTAGCGGGGGGAGAAGAGACCCAGTACTTC.

This clone has a handful of counts. In DNA, the CDR3 is TGTGCCAGTAGTATCCAGACACCGAACTCTGGAAACACCATATATTTT. It is translated as CASSIQTPNSGNTIYF. The rearrangement joins TRBV19 to TRBJ1-3; no clear D gene. Looked up from germline, CDR1 is LNHDA and CDR2 is SQIVND (reference sequence). The CDR3 totals 16 residues. V shed 3 bases and J shed 0 bases, with 12 bases lying between them.

The chain is built from TRBV7-2 and TRBJ1-2; 9 bases are shared with TRBD1. Trimming took 4 bases from V and 8 from J; bases not matched to a gene: 5. The germline gives CDR1 SGHTA, CDR2 FQGNSA. The CDR3 consists of 13 residues. The CDR3 coding sequence is TGTGCCAGCAGCTCCCGGGACAGGGAGGGCTACACCTTC. It translates to CASSSRDREGYTF.

V usage is TRBV27 and J usage is TRBJ1-1; the match to TRBD1 covers 11 bases. The junction had 10 bases not matched to a gene; V was cut back by 5 bases and J by 5 bases. This CDR3 is built from 16 residues. Germline lookup yields CDR1 MNHEY and CDR2 SMNVEV (reference sequence). The CDR3 spells CASSPRDRGATTEAFF. As DNA, the CDR3 is TGTGCCAGCAGTCCCCGGGACAGGGGGGCAACAACTGAAGCTTTCTTT.

The rearrangement links TRBV20-1 to TRBJ1-1, with 9 bases that match TRBD1. The CDR3 has 10 residues. The ends lost 8 bases at V and 8 bases at J; junction bases unmatched: 3. Germline CDR1 and CDR2: DFQATT and SNEGSKA (reference sequence). The CDR3 here is CSIDRGEAFF. The CDR3 bases are TGCAGTATTGACAGGGGGGAAGCTTTCTTT.

The V call is TRBV11-2, the J call TRBJ1-6; D might be TRBD1 (5 bases). Germline V CDR1 and CDR2: SGHAT, FQNNGV. This CDR3 spans 15 amino acids. V was clipped by 8 bases and J by 3 bases, with 14 bases between them. The CDR3 nucleotides are TGTGCCAGCCAACTGACAGCTATCTATAATTCACCCCTCCACTTT. Protein sequence: CASQLTAIYNSPLHF. The full variable domain, completed using reference TRBV11-2 and TRBJ1-6, is EAGVAQSPRYKIIEKRQSVAFWCNPISGHATLYWYQQILGQGPKLLIQFQNNGVVDDSQLPKDRFSAERLKGVDSTLKIQPAKLEDSAVYLCASQLTAIYNSPLHFGNGTRLTVT.

The V and J genes are TRBV18 and TRBJ2-5; no clear D gene. The CDR3 covers 13 residues. V gave up 3 bases and J gave up 2 bases, with 7 bases separating them. Germline assignment: CDR1 KGHSH and CDR2 LQKENI. This CDR3 reads CASSPLLQETQYF. The CDR3 DNA reads as TGTGCCAGCTCACCCCTATTGCAAGAGACCCAGTACTTC. Full variable domain (rest looked up from reference TRBV18 and TRBJ2-5): NAGVMQNPRHLVRRRGQEARLRCSPMKGHSHVYWYRQLPEEGLKFMVYLQKENIIDESGMPKERFSAEFPKEGPSILRIQQVVRGDSAAYFCASSPLLQETQYFGPGTRLLVL.